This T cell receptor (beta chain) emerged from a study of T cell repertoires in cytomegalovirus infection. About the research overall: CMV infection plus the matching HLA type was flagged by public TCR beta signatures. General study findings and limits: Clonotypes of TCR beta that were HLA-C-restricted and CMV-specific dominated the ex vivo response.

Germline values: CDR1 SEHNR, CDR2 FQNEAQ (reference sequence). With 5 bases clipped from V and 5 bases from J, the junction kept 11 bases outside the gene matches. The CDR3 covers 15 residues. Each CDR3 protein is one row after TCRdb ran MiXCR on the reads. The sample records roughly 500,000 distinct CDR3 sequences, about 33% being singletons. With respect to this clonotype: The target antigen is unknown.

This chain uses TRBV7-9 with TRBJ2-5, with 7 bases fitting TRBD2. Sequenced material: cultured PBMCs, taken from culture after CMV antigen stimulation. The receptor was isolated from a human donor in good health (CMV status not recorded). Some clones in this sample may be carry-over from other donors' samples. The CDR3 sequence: CASSPAVPGRETQYF. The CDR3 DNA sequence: TGTGCCAGCAGCCCCGCGGTGCCCGGGAGGGAGACCCAGTACTTC.